One and the same sample provided the 6 T cell receptor beta chains below, sequenced in a study of graft-versus-host responses after intestinal transplantation. Produced via immunoSEQ multiplex PCR; TCRdb's table is partial and in-frame only. The table lists roughly 100,000 clones, roughly 93% of them singletons. Their cognate antigens are unknown. The sequenced sample was unstimulated CD8+ T cells sorted from spleen or lymph node cells, obtained before intestinal transplant. Every receptor here comes from a human donor who received an intestinal transplant.

The V and J genes are TRBV19 and TRBJ2-7; no clear D gene. The CDR3 extends over 13 amino acids. Germline V gene lookup returns CDR1 LNHDA and CDR2 SQIVND (reference sequence). Trimming left V 6 bases short and J 6 bases short, with 15 bases between. CDR3 sequence: CASSPRIGPEQYF. The CDR3 DNA reads TGTGCCAGTAGCCCCCGAATTGGTCCCGAGCAGTACTTC.

This chain uses TRBV6-1 with TRBJ1-6; TRBD1 is a possible D gene (6 bases). The germline V gene has CDR1 MNHNS and CDR2 SASEGT. There are 13 residues in the CDR3. V was pared by 5 bases and J by 9 bases, with 11 bases between. The CDR3 is CASSPGGGSPLHF. CDR3 nucleotides: TGTGCCAGCAGTCCCGGAGGGGGTTCACCCCTCCACTTT.

V is TRBV9 and J is TRBJ2-1, with 10 bases that match TRBD2. Losses at the gene ends were 3 bases for V and 2 bases for J; bases not matched to a gene: 2. This CDR3 comprises 15 residues. The germline gives CDR1 SGDLS, CDR2 YYNGEE. The CDR3 DNA reads as TGTGCCAGCAGCGAAAGCGGGGGGGCCTACAATGAGCAGTTCTTC. It yields the protein CASSESGGAYNEQFF.

Concerning this clone itself: This same CDR3 is encoded by further DNA sequences in the sample. CDR3 nucleotide sequence: TGTGCCTGGAGCAACAGTCACGGACTGTTTTTT. This translates into CAWSNSHGLFF. The chain recombines TRBV30 with TRBJ1-4; D is uncertain. This CDR3 comprises 11 residues. V was pared by 3 bases and J by 13 bases, with 12 bases between. Per the germline V gene, CDR1 is GTSNPN and CDR2 is SVGIG (reference sequence).

The V gene is TRBV29-1, the J gene TRBJ1-1; 7 positions agree with TRBD1. This CDR3 contains 12 residues. V lost 7 bases, J lost 8 bases, and 10 bases stayed unmatched. Looked up from germline, CDR1 is SQVTM and CDR2 is ANQGSEA. Here the CDR3 DNA reads TGCAGCGCTGTGGGGACAGCAAGAGAAGCTTTCTTT. Amino acids: CSAVGTAREAFF.

The chain is built from TRBV6-6 and TRBJ1-5; TRBD1 might be the D (6 bases). V was shortened by 8 bases and J by 6 bases, with 17 bases between the two germline ends. The CDR3 runs to 14 residues. Germline assignment: CDR1 MNHNY and CDR2 SVGAGI (reference sequence). For the CDR3, the DNA is TGTGCCAGCGGTGGGGGCCAGGGGACTCAGCCCCAGCATTTT. Encoded protein: CASGGGQGTQPQHF.